Below, 26 T cell receptor beta chains from the same sample are listed, as sequenced in a study of OX40 agonist ivuxolimab in advanced cancers. Assay used: immunoSEQ multiplex PCR; TCRdb lists only in-frame clones, some missing. The sample holds fewer than 120,000 clones, roughly 90% seen once. The specimen comprised CD4+ or CD8+ T cells sorted from blood, sampled in a trial of the OX40 agonist ivuxolimab. These receptors originate from an adult with an advanced solid tumor such as melanoma, head and neck, liver or kidney cancer.

The rearrangement joins TRBV5-6 to TRBJ2-2; 7 bases fit TRBD1. CDR1 is SGHDT, CDR2 YYEEEE, per germline. CDR3 length equals 16 residues. With 0 bases clipped from V and 2 bases from J, the junction kept 4 bases outside the gene matches. In DNA form, the CDR3 reads TGTGCCAGCAGCTTGGGGACAGGTTCTAACACCGGGGAGCTGTTTTTT. Translated, it gives CASSLGTGSNTGELFF.

The rearrangement uses TRBV11-2 and TRBJ2-1; D is unresolved. The CDR3 totals 12 residues. The germline V gene encodes CDR1 SGHAT and CDR2 FQNNGV. Trimming cost V 1 base and J 9 bases, with 7 bases left between them. The CDR3 is CASSLVHGEQFF. CDR3 nucleotides: TGTGCCAGCAGCTTAGTACACGGTGAGCAGTTCTTC.

The rearrangement links TRBV5-4 to TRBJ2-1; maybe TRBD2 (7 bases). V lost 4 bases to trimming and J lost 3 bases, with 17 bases between them. CDR1 and CDR2 (germline): SGHNT, YYREEE (reference sequence). This CDR3 region has 16 residues. The CDR3 loop is CASSPGAGANYNEQFF. CDR3 sequence (DNA): TGTGCCAGCAGCCCGGGGGCGGGAGCCAACTACAATGAGCAGTTCTTC.

The gene calls are TRBV10-3 and TRBJ1-5, with TRBD1 matching over 9 bases. CDR1 and CDR2 (germline): ENHRY, SYGVKD. The ends lost 0 bases at V and 5 bases at J; junction bases unmatched: 8. This CDR3 contains 17 residues. CDR3 DNA sequence: TGTGCCATCAGTGAGTCGGCCCCACGGGACAGGGATCAGCCCCAGCATTTT. Protein sequence: CAISESAPRDRDQPQHF.

The gene calls are TRBV9 and TRBJ1-1; D unclear. Trimming pared 0 bases from V and 10 bases from J, leaving 10 bases between. CDR3 length equals 12 residues. CDR1 and CDR2 from the germline V gene are SGDLS and YYNGEE. CDR3 in amino acids: CASSVEDGGAFF. The CDR3, as DNA: TGTGCCAGCAGCGTAGAGGATGGCGGAGCTTTCTTT. The entire variable domain, with the rest obtained from reference TRBV9 and TRBJ1-1, is as follows: DSGVTQTPKHLITATGQRVTLRCSPRSGDLSVYWYQQSLDQGLQFLIQYYNGEERAKGNILERFSAQQFPDLHSELNLSSLELGDSALYFCASSVEDGGAFFGQGTRLTVV.

This chain connects TRBV19 to TRBJ2-7; TRBD1 might be the D (5 bases). This CDR3 comprises 15 residues. The V and J ends lost 3 bases and 0 bases respectively, with 12 bases between them. Germline V lookup: CDR1 LNHDA, CDR2 SQIVND (reference sequence). The CDR3 protein is CASSIGAVSSYEQYF. CDR3 sequence (DNA): TGTGCCAGTAGTATTGGGGCGGTCAGCTCCTACGAGCAGTACTTC.

This sequence joins TRBV27 and TRBJ1-1; D is unclear. Germline V lookup: CDR1 MNHEY, CDR2 SMNVEV (reference sequence). The V end was cut by 6 bases, the J end by 3 bases, with 11 bases between. This CDR3 is 13 amino acids long. The CDR3 DNA sequence: TGTGCCAGCAGACAGACGGATGACACTGAAGCTTTCTTT. Residues: CASRQTDDTEAFF.

This clone was counted between two and nine times. The rearrangement joins TRBV19 to TRBJ1-5, with D hard to call. Germline loops: CDR1 LNHDA, CDR2 SQIVND (reference sequence). Trimming stripped 7 bases from V and 6 bases from J, with 19 bases between. The CDR3 is made up of 15 amino acids. The DNA for the CDR3 is TGTGCCAGTACCTTTATGGACGGCCCTGGTCAGCCCCAGCATTTT. Protein: CASTFMDGPGQPQHF.

J is TRBJ2-5 and V is TRBV4-1; D unclear. The CDR3 sequence is 15 residues long. V lost 1 base, J lost 2 bases, and 11 bases lay in between. The germline CDR1 and CDR2 sequences are MGHRA and YSYEKL. DNA for the CDR3: TGCGCCAGCAGCCAAGGCCTAAGGGAACAAGAGACCCAGTACTTC. Its protein product is CASSQGLREQETQYF.

V gene TRBV27 combines with J gene TRBJ1-1, with a weak D call TRBD1 (5 bases). Trimming removed 3 bases at V and 4 bases at J, with 21 bases between. The CDR3 runs to 17 residues. Germline CDR1 is MNHEY and CDR2 is SMNVEV (reference sequence). CDR3: CASSFWGGALGSTEAFF. As DNA, the CDR3 is TGTGCCAGCAGTTTTTGGGGAGGGGCCCTGGGTAGCACTGAAGCTTTCTTT.

The gene calls are TRBV5-1 and TRBJ1-6, with 11 bases lining up with TRBD1. Unmatched junction bases numbered 11, after V lost 4 bases and J lost 8 bases. The CDR3 loop spans 17 amino acids. The germline CDR1 and CDR2 sequences are SGHRS and YFSETQ. The CDR3: CASSPTWTGGTYSPLHF. CDR3 nucleotides: TGCGCCAGCAGCCCAACTTGGACAGGGGGCACCTATTCACCCCTCCACTTT. The whole variable domain, filled in from reference TRBV5-1 and TRBJ1-6, reads KAGVTQTPRYLIKTRGQQVTLSCSPISGHRSVSWYQQTPGQGLQFLFEYFSETQRNKGNFPGRFSGRQFSNSRSEMNVSTLELGDSALYLCASSPTWTGGTYSPLHFGNGTRLTVT.

The chain employs TRBV30 and TRBJ1-1; a weak D match, TRBD1 (5 bases). V lost 3 bases to trimming and J lost 0 bases, with 17 bases between them. Germline CDR1 is GTSNPN and CDR2 is SVGIG (reference sequence). The CDR3 is made up of 16 amino acids. The CDR3 DNA reads as TGTGCCTGGAGAAAGCAGGGCTACAGAATGAACACTGAAGCTTTCTTT. It is translated as CAWRKQGYRMNTEAFF.

This chain connects TRBV2 to TRBJ1-4; weak D call: TRBD1 (5 bases). Germline-derived CDR1 and CDR2 are SNHLY and FYNNEI. Trimming took 4 bases from V and 11 from J, leaving 20 bases between them. The CDR3 sequence is 15 residues long. CDR3 residues: CASSVAGPLVGKLFF. CDR3 nucleotides: TGTGCCAGCAGTGTTGCAGGGCCCCTCGTGGGGAAACTGTTTTTT.

Comments on this clone: In the same sample, other DNA sequences code for this CDR3. The CDR3 region is CASRTNRGPISGANVLTF. DNA for the CDR3: TGTGCCAGCAGGACGAACAGGGGTCCTATCTCTGGGGCCAACGTCCTGACTTTC. The V call is TRBV11-2, the J call TRBJ2-6, with 7 bases identical to TRBD1. The CDR3 length is 18 residues. The germline V gene encodes CDR1 SGHAT and CDR2 FQNNGV. V gave up 6 bases and J gave up 0 bases; unmatched junction bases: 11.

The chain uses TRBV6-5 and TRBJ2-7; D remains unclear. The CDR3 is 12 residues long. V was pared by 1 base and J by 5 bases, with 6 bases between. Germline V CDR1 and CDR2: MNHEY, SVGAGI. Here the CDR3 reads CASSYLGHEQYF. CDR3 in DNA: TGTGCCAGCAGTTACTTGGGCCACGAGCAGTACTTC.

V gene TRBV11-2 combines with J gene TRBJ2-3, with 9 bases identical to TRBD1. V shed 4 bases, J shed 5 bases, and the junction held 4 bases outside the gene matches. This CDR3 region has 14 residues. Looked up from germline, CDR1 is SGHAT and CDR2 is FQNNGV. DNA of the CDR3: TGTGCCAGCAGCTGGGACAGGGTAAAAGATACGCAGTATTTT. Amino acids: CASSWDRVKDTQYF.

V usage is TRBV10-3 and J usage is TRBJ1-1; D is undetermined. V gave up 5 bases and J gave up 4 bases, with 8 bases separating them. CDR3 length: 12 residues. Per germline, CDR1 ENHRY and CDR2 SYGVKD. CDR3 sequence reads: CAISKGSTEAFF. CDR3 bases: TGTGCCATCAGTAAAGGTAGCACTGAAGCTTTCTTT.

The chain employs TRBV19 and TRBJ2-7, with unresolved D. The V and J ends lost 10 bases and 1 base respectively, with 17 bases between them. The CDR3 contains 14 residues. CDR1 is LNHDA and CDR2 is SQIVND in the germline V gene (reference sequence). The CDR3 sequence: CAIYPTETSYEQYF. The DNA of the CDR3 is TGTGCCATATACCCCACAGAAACATCCTACGAGCAGTACTTC.

This clone was detected only once. The rearrangement uses TRBV5-1 and TRBJ1-3; no reliable D call. V was clipped by 0 bases and J by 3 bases, with 13 bases between them. CDR3 length: 16 amino acids. Germline CDR1 and CDR2: SGHRS and YFSETQ. The CDR3 region has the DNA TGCGCCAGCAGCTTGGGCCAGCCTGGGAATGGAAACACCATATATTTT. As protein: CASSLGQPGNGNTIYF.

This clone was observed a handful of times. This chain links TRBV18 with TRBJ1-5, with 8 bases aligning to TRBD1. In germline, CDR1 is KGHSH, CDR2 LQKENI. Unmatched junction bases numbered 5, after V lost 6 bases and J lost 7 bases. The CDR3 covers 13 residues. CDR3 loop: CASSPAGGQPQHF. The CDR3 DNA reads as TGTGCCAGCTCTCCTGCAGGGGGCCAGCCCCAGCATTTT.

This chain connects TRBV12-1 to TRBJ1-2. TRBV12-1 is listed as a pseudogene. CDR3 length: 12 amino acids. CDR3 sequence: CASRSDDYGYTF. The CDR3 DNA sequence: TGTGCCAGCAGGAGTGACGACTATGGCTACACCTTC.

The rearrangement joins TRBV6-6 to TRBJ1-2; the D gene is possibly TRBD1 (6 bases). The V and J ends lost 4 bases and 7 bases respectively, with 13 bases between them. Looked up from germline, CDR1 is MNHNY and CDR2 is SVGAGI (reference sequence). The CDR3 is 13 amino acids. The CDR3 DNA reads TGTGCCAGCAGTTTGAACAGGGACCTTGGCTACACCTTC. Translation: CASSLNRDLGYTF.

This chain uses TRBV10-3 with TRBJ1-2, with 10 bases identical to TRBD1. Per the germline V gene, CDR1 is ENHRY and CDR2 is SYGVKD. J gave up 7 bases and V 0 bases, and 17 bases lay outside the gene matches. The CDR3 runs to 19 residues. CDR3 in amino acids: CAISESILRDRGRSGGYTF. As DNA, the CDR3 is TGTGCCATCAGTGAGTCGATACTCCGGGACAGGGGAAGATCGGGTGGCTACACCTTC.

The chain joins TRBV19 to TRBJ1-5, with TRBD1 as a possible D gene (5 bases). Trimming stripped 6 bases from V and 6 bases from J, with 12 bases between. The CDR3 covers 13 residues. Germline lookup yields CDR1 LNHDA and CDR2 SQIVND (reference sequence). CDR3 protein: CASRLGVGQPQHF. CDR3 DNA sequence: TGTGCCAGTAGATTGGGGGTGGGTCAGCCCCAGCATTTT.

The sample holds one count of this clone. The chain is built from TRBV28 and TRBJ2-7, with 7 bases aligning to TRBD2. CDR3 length equals 14 residues. V trimming: 5 bases; J trimming: 1 base; junction bases outside the gene matches: 5. Germline assignment: CDR1 MDHEN and CDR2 SYDVKM. CDR3 amino acids: CASSLSGRSYEQYF. DNA of the CDR3: TGTGCCAGCAGTCTTAGCGGGCGTTCCTACGAGCAGTACTTC.

The chain recombines TRBV30 with TRBJ1-1, with D perhaps matching TRBD1 (5 bases). V shed 5 bases and J shed 5 bases, with 18 bases lying between them. The CDR3 has 14 amino acids. Germline CDR1 is GTSNPN and CDR2 is SVGIG (reference sequence). This CDR3 reads CAWRKGLWETEAFF. As DNA, the CDR3 is TGTGCCTGGCGGAAGGGACTCTGGGAGACTGAAGCTTTCTTT.